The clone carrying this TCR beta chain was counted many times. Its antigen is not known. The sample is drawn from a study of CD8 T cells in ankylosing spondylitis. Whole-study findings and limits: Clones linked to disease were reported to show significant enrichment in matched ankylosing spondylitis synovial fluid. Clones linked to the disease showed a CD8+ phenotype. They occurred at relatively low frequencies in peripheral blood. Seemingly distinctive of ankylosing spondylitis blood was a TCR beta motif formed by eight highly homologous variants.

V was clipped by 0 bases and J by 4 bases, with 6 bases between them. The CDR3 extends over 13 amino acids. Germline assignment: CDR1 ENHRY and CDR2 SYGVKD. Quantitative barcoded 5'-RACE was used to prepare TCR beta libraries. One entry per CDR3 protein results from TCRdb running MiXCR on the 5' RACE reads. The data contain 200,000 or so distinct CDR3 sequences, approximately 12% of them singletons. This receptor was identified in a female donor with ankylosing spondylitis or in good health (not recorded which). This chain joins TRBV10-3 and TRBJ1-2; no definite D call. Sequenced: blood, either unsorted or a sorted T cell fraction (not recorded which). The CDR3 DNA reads TGTGCCATCAGTGAGTCTAACAGCTATGGCTACACCTTC. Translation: CAISESNSYGYTF.